The entry below gives a single T cell receptor (beta chain) sequence along with its context. This record belongs to a study of blood T cell repertoires in COVID-19. Study in general: Acute and convalescent COVID-19 samples came from the United States, Italy and Spain. PBMCs, B-cell-depleted T cells, or T cells provided the cDNA or gDNA that made up the material.

V trimming: 5 bases; J trimming: 5 bases; junction bases outside the gene matches: 5. Looked up from germline, CDR1 is PRHDT and CDR2 is FYEKMQ (reference sequence). CDR3 length equals 13 residues. In the authors' methods: By means of reference gene primer amplification, nucleated cell counts were estimated. This table comes from immunoSEQ multiplex PCR, and its TCRdb copy is limited to in-frame clones, with some not included. Clone size and the V and J calls come from that table; the DNA yielded D and trimming. In the table there are about 270,000 clones, 65% to 90% of which are singletons. The rearrangement joins TRBV13 to TRBJ1-2; TRBD1 agrees at 7 bases. This receptor was taken from a human donor in a cohort sampled during active COVID-19. Sequenced material: peripheral blood. Written as DNA, the CDR3 is TGTGCCAGCAGCCCTCAGGGGGTGTATGGCTACACCTTC. This translates into CASSPQGVYGYTF.